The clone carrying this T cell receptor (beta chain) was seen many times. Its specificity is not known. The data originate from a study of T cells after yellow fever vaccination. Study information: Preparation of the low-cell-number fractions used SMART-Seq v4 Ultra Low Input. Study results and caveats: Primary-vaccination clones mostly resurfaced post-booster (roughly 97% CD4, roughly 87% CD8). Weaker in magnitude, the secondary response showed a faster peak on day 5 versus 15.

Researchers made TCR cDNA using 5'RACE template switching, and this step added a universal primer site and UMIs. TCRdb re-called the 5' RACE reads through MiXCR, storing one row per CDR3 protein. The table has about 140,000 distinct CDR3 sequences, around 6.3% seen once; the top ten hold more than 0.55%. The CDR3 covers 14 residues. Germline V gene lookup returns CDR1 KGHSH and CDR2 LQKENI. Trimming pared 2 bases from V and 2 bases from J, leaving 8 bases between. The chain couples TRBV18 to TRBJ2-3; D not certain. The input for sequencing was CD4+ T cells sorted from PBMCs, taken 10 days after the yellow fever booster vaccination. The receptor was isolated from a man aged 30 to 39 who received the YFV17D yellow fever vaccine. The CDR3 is CASSPRGTTDTQYF. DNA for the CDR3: TGTGCCAGCTCACCAAGAGGAACCACAGATACGCAGTATTTT. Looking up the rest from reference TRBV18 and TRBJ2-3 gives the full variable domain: NAGVMQNPRHLVRRRGQEARLRCSPMKGHSHVYWYRQLPEEGLKFMVYLQKENIIDESGMPKERFSAEFPKEGPSILRIQQVVRGDSAAYFCASSPRGTTDTQYFGPGTRLTVL.